This T cell receptor (beta chain) was documented in a study of T cells expressing NK-cell markers. TCRdb processed the 5' RACE reads again and assigns one entry to each CDR3 protein, with no DNA. The sample holds fewer than 200,000 distinct CDR3 sequences. Germline lookup yields CDR1 DFQATT and CDR2 SNEGSKA (reference sequence). CDR3 length equals 13 residues. J is TRBJ2-1 and V is TRBV20-1; TCRdb selects TRBD2, and the lack of DNA leaves this call unchecked. The TCR was taken from a woman aged 18 to 75 in good health. Sequenced: blood T cells: a sorted CD56 or NKG2C T cell subset, CD4+ or CD8+ T cells, or bulk PBMC T cells (not recorded which). The CDR3 region is CSARTSGVINKFF.